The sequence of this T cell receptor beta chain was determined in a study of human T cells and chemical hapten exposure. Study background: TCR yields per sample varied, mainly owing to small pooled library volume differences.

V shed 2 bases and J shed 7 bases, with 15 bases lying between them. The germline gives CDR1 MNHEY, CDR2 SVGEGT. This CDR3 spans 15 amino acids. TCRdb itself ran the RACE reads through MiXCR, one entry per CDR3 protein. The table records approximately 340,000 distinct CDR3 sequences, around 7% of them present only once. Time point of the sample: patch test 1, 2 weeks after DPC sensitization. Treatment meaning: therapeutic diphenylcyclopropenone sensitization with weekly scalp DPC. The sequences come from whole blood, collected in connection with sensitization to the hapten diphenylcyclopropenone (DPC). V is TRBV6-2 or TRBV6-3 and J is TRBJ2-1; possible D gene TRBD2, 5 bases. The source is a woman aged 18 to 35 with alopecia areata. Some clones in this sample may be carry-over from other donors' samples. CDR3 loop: CASSYIRGNGNEQFF. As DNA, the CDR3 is TGTGCCAGCAGTTACATCCGGGGTAATGGGAATGAGCAGTTCTTC.